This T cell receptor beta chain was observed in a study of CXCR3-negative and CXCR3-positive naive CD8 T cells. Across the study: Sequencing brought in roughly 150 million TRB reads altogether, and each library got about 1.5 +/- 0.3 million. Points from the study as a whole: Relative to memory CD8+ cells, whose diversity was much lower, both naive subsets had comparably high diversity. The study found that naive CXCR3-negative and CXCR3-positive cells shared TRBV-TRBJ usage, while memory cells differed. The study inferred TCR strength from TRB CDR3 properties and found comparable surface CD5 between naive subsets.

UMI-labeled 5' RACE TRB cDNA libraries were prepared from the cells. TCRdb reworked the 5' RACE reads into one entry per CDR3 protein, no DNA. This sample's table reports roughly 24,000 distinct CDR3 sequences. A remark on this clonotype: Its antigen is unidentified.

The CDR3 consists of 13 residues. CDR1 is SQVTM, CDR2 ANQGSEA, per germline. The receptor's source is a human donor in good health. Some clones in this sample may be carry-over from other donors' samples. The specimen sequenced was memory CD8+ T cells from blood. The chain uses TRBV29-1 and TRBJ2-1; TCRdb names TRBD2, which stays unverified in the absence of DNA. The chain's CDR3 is CSVEWGADNEQFF.